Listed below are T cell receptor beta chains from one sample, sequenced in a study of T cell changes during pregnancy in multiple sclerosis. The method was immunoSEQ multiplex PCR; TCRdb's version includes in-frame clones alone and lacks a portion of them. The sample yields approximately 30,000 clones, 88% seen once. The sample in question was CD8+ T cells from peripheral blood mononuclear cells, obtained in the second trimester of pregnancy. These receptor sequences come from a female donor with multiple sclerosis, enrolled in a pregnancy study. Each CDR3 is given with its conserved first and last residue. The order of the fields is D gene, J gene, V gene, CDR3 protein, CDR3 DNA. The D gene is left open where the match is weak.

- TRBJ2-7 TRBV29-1 CSVLGDRQRMYEQYF TGCAGCGTCTTGGGAGACAGGCAGAGAATGTACGAGCAGTACTTC
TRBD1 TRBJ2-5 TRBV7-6 CASSLARDRGSQYF TGTGCCAGCAGCCTAGCCCGGGACAGGGGGTCCCAGTACTTC
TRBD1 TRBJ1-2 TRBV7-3 CASSLGGVTGGPYGYTF TGTGCCAGCAGCTTAGGGGGCGTAACAGGGGGACCCTATGGCTACACCTTC
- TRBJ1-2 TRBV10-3 CAISDQISDSYGYTF TGTGCCATCAGTGACCAAATCTCTGACAGCTATGGCTACACCTTC
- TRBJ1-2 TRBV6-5 CASSNYPPLDGYTF TGTGCCAGCAGCAACTACCCTCCGCTCGATGGCTACACCTTC
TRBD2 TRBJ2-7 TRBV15 CATSRDHGGADEQYF TGTGCCACCAGCAGAGATCACGGGGGGGCCGACGAGCAGTACTTC
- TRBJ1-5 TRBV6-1 CASSDRANQPQHF TGTGCCAGCAGTGACAGGGCGAATCAGCCCCAGCATTTT
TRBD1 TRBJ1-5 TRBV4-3 CASSQDRRGNQPQHF TGCGCCAGCAGCCAGGACAGGAGGGGCAATCAGCCCCAGCATTTT
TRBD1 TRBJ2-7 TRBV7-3 CASSPGQGFSEQYF TGTGCCAGCAGCCCGGGACAGGGTTTTTCCGAGCAGTACTTC
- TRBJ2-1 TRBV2 CASSGGLDLHNEQFF TGTGCCAGCAGTGGGGGCCTGGATCTCCACAATGAGCAGTTCTTC
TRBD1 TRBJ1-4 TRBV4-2 CASSQDPGGDEKLFF TGTGCCAGCAGCCAAGACCCAGGGGGCGATGAAAAACTGTTTTTT